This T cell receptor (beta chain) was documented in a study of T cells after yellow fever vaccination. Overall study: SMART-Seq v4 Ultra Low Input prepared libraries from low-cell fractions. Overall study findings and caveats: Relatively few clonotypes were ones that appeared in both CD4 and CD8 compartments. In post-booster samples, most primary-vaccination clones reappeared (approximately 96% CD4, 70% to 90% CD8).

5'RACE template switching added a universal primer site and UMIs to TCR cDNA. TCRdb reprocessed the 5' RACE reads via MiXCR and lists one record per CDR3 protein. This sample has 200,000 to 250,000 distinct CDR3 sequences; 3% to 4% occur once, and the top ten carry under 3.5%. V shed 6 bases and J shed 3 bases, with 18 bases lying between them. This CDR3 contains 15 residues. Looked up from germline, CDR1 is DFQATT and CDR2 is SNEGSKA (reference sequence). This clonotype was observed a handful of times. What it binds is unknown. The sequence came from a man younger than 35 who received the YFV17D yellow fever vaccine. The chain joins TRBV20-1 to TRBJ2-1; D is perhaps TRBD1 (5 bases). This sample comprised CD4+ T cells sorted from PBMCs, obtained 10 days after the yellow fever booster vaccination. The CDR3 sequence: CSALTRGARYNEQFF. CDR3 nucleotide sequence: TGCAGTGCCCTAACCCGTGGGGCCCGCTACAATGAGCAGTTCTTC.